In this sample, the clone carrying this T cell receptor (beta chain) turned up a few times. The target antigen is unknown. This record comes from a study of CD8 T cell repertoires and HIV-1 epitope variants. At the level of the study: Tested: three Gag epitope families, Nef HW9 and YT9. The baseline condition was 1M T cells left uncultured. The study's findings and limits: Only beta chains were identified, marking proliferation to antigen, not function. Six of nine antigen-specific clonotypes appeared cross-reactive to autologous or escape variants.

Germline-derived CDR1 and CDR2 are MNHNY and SVGAGI (reference sequence). V shed 0 bases, J shed 6 bases, and the junction held 9 bases outside the gene matches. CDR3 length equals 16 residues. The table came from immunoSEQ multiplex PCR; TCRdb's copy has only in-frame clones and leaves some out. The data contain about 7,300 clones, roughly 61% of them singletons. The genes are TRBV6-6 and TRBJ1-2; 8 nucleotides match TRBD1. The specimen sequenced was cultured CD8+ T cells derived from PBMCs. The receptor comes from a male donor with HIV. CDR3 in amino acids: CASSYSLPGGADGYTF. In nucleotides, the CDR3 is TGTGCCAGCAGTTACTCCTTGCCAGGGGGCGCGGATGGCTACACCTTC.